This T cell receptor (beta chain) was documented in a study of radiotherapy plus CTLA-4 blockade in lung cancer (dated 2018 in TCRdb). For the study in its entirety: Among the enrolled patients, around 19% had an objective response, and approximately 33% reached disease control.

In this study, focal radiation therapy paired with CTLA-4 blockade (ipilimumab) was tested in patients who had chemo-refractory metastatic non-small-cell lung cancer. Points the paper makes about the study in general: The strongest predictors of response, as reported, were early dynamic changes in blood T cell clones along with a rise in serum interferon-beta after radiation. After treatment with radiotherapy and ipilimumab, TCR clones that came from tumors expanded in the peripheral blood.

Preparation of the library involved the immunoSEQ multiplex PCR assay. As stored in TCRdb, this immuneACCESS dataset retains in-frame rearrangements with V and J assigned. A fraction of the clones does not appear; measured against another copy, unresolved V genes explain less than half of the discrepancy, and the remainder lacks a known reason. The sample table contains 75,000 or so clones; only one count was recorded for roughly 75% of them. In total, the top ten clones hold 7% to 8.5% of the sample. The CDR3 has 15 amino acids, counting the end cysteine and phenylalanine. CDR3 DNA only is kept here, 45 bases in frame from base 1. V lost 0 bases and J lost 5 bases, and the count of bases not matched to a germline gene is 2. CDR1 SGHTA and CDR2 FQGNSA were looked up in the germline V gene. Remarks on this clone: The target of this receptor is not known. No much larger clone exists at a distance of one base, and base qualities are not known.

The sequences come from peripheral blood, collected from a patient treated with radiotherapy plus ipilimumab. The source of this sequence is a human donor with non-small cell lung cancer who had a complete response to radiotherapy plus ipilimumab. Recombination joined TRBV7-2 with TRBJ1-1; 11 bases in the middle match TRBD1. The DNA sequence reads TGTGCCAGCAGCTTAGCAGGGGACAGGGGGACTGAAGCTTTCTTT. Its translation is CASSLAGDRGTEAFF.